The 5 T cell receptor beta chains reported below all come from one sample, sequenced in a study of T cell repertoires in cytomegalovirus infection. MiXCR, applied by TCRdb to the reads, yields one record per CDR3 protein. The data contain 640,000 or so distinct CDR3 sequences, about 33% of them seen just once; the ten biggest clones take up 18%. The antigens of these receptors remain unknown. The starting material was cultured PBMCs, obtained from culture after CMV antigen stimulation. These receptor sequences come from a human donor in good health (CMV status not recorded). Some clones in this sample may be carry-over from other donors' samples.

There are many counts of this clonotype. The chain employs TRBV7-2 and TRBJ1-5, with D tentatively TRBD1 (5 bases). The CDR3 totals 15 residues. Germline CDR1 and CDR2: SGHTA and FQGNSA. V was pared by 5 bases and J by 3 bases, with 14 bases between. The CDR3 sequence is CASSLSTGYNQPQHF. Written as DNA, the CDR3 is TGTGCCAGCAGCCTTAGCACAGGTTACAATCAGCCCCAGCATTTT. Together with reference TRBV7-2 and TRBJ1-5, the CDR3 gives the full variable domain: GAGVSQSPSNKVTEKGKDVELRCDPISGHTALYWYRQSLGQGLEFLIYFQGNSAPDKSGLPSDRFSAERTGGSVSTLTIQRTQQEDSAVYLCASSLSTGYNQPQHFGDGTRLSIL.

This clonotype came up a few times. This sequence joins TRBV6-1 and TRBJ2-7, with 10 bases identical to TRBD2. CDR3 size: 14 residues. Germline V gives CDR1 MNHNS, CDR2 SASEGT. Trimming removed 6 bases from V and 6 bases from J; junction bases left unmatched: 8. In nucleotides, the CDR3 is TGTGCCAGCAGACCCGGGACTAGCGCGGGCGAGCAGTACTTC. It translates to CASRPGTSAGEQYF.

This clonotype was recorded many times. DNA for the CDR3: TGTGCCAGCAGCCCCACGGGGATCCGACGAGATACGCAGTATTTT. Protein product: CASSPTGIRRDTQYF. The chain carries TRBV7-2 and TRBJ2-3; TRBD2 is a possible D gene (5 bases). The CDR3 is 15 residues long. Trimming shortened V by 5 bases and J by 5 bases, and 17 bases separated the two germline ends. The germline V gene encodes CDR1 SGHTA and CDR2 FQGNSA.

This clonotype was seen only a few times. The chain has TRBV7-6 and TRBJ1-4, with TRBD1 as a possible D gene (5 bases). Trimming left V 5 bases short and J 8 bases short, with 15 bases between. The CDR3 has 14 amino acids. In germline, CDR1 is SGHVS, CDR2 FNYEAQ. This chain's CDR3 is CASSRGGGLEKLFF. The CDR3, as DNA: TGTGCCAGCAGCCGCGGCGGGGGTTTGGAAAAACTGTTTTTT.

This clonotype occurred a few times. The V gene is TRBV4-2, the J gene TRBJ2-2; D remains unclear. Germline lookup yields CDR1 LGHNA and CDR2 YNFKEQ. This CDR3 is 14 amino acids long. V gave up 0 bases and J gave up 1 base, with 3 bases separating them. This CDR3 reads CASSQDRNTGELFF. DNA of the CDR3: TGTGCCAGCAGCCAAGATAGGAACACCGGGGAGCTGTTTTTT.